This T cell receptor beta chain was recovered during a study of T cells in Graves' hyperthyroidism and ophthalmopathy. Graves' hyperthyroidism is called stable when ophthalmopathy does not progress within 18 months. Patients between 18 and 65 years old had hyperthyroidism, newly diagnosed and lasting under 2 months. Regarding this clonotype: What it binds is not known.

Germline CDR1 is SGHAT and CDR2 is FQNNGV. Losses at the gene ends were 2 bases for V and 1 base for J; bases not matched to a gene: 7. The CDR3 runs 16 residues. Amplified regions were TCR beta CDR3 sequences from RNA transcripts. An initial round of RT-PCR targeting the TCR CDR3 relied on the HTBI primer set. TCRdb re-derived calls from the multiplex PCR reads in MiXCR, one entry per CDR3 protein. Of under 700,000 distinct CDR3 sequences in the sample, around 46% are singletons; the top ten hold about 7.8%. Study-level results: Using 13 V-J features, a model discriminated ophthalmopathy from stable hyperthyroidism.

V gene TRBV11-2 combines with J gene TRBJ2-5; TRBD2 aligns across 7 bases. The sample taken for sequencing was peripheral blood or thyroid tissue (not recorded which). The sequence was collected from a woman aged 18-29 years with Graves' hyperthyroidism. CDR3 sequence reads: CASSLPPSGGQETQYF. The DNA of the CDR3 is TGTGCCAGCAGCTTACCCCCTAGCGGAGGCCAAGAGACCCAGTACTTC.